This TCR beta chain was profiled in a study of molecular identifiers for immune sequencing clone quantification. This clonotype was counted ten times or more. The authors built bulk TCR libraries by previously described methods with listed TCR primers. TCRdb processed the PCR reads anew with MiXCR; each CDR3 protein has one entry. The sample shows over 600,000 distinct CDR3 sequences, 15% to 20% of them seen only once. The clonotype was recovered from a human donor in good health. Some libraries in this study had Jurkat cell RNA spiked in. Sequencing was carried out using naive CD8+ T cells from blood, with Jurkat cell RNA spiked in. The sample's subset: FACS-sorted CD8+CD4-CCR7+CD45RA+ naive T cells.

The DNA for the CDR3 is TGTGCCAGCAGCTCACTAGCGGGAATCTACGAGCAGTACTTC. Its protein is CASSSLAGIYEQYF. The chain is built from TRBV7-9 and TRBJ2-7, with 10 bases lining up with TRBD2. CDR3 length: 14 amino acids. Germline assignment: CDR1 SEHNR and CDR2 FQNEAQ (reference sequence). Trimming cost V 4 bases and J 3 bases; bases outside gene matches: 3.